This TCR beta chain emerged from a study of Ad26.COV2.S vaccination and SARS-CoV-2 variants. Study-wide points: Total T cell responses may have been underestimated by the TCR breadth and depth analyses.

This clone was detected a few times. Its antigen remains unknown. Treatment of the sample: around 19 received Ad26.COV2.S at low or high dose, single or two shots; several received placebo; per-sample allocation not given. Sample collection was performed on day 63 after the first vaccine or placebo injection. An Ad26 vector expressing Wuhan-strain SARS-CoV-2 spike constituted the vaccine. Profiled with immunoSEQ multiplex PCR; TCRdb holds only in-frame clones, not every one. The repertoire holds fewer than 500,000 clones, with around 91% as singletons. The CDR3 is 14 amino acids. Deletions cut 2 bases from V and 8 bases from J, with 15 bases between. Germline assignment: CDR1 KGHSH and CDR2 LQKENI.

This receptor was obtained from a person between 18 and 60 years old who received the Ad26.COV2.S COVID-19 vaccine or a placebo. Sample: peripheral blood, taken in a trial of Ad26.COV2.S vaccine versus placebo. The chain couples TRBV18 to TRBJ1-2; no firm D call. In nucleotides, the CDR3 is TGTGCCAGCTCACCATCCGGAGGCGGCTACGGCTACACCTTC. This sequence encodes CASSPSGGGYGYTF.